The clone carrying this T cell receptor beta chain was counted between two and nine times. This sample stems from a study of cytomegalovirus exposure and HLA in healthy donors. The CDR3 covers 14 residues. V was clipped by 4 bases and J by 2 bases, with 12 bases between them. CDR1 and CDR2 (germline): MNHEY, SMNVEV (reference sequence). The PCR employed 60 Vbeta primers together with 13 Jbeta primers. The assay was immunoSEQ multiplex PCR, and TCRdb's table has in-frame clones only and misses some. The sample yields approximately 170,000 clones, over 70% seen once. The sequencing input was PBMCs. The chain carries TRBV27 and TRBJ2-7; TRBD2 is a possible D gene (5 bases). The clonotype comes from a woman in her thirties or forties in good health and CMV-seropositive. The CDR3 region is CASSSRLPPYEQYF. In DNA form, the CDR3 reads TGTGCCAGCAGTTCAAGACTACCTCCCTACGAGCAGTACTTC.